One TCR beta chain is described in this entry. This clonotype was counted between two and nine times. This clone's antigen is unknown. Qualities for individual bases were not recorded, and no much larger clone is one base off. The sample belongs to a study of type 1 regulatory T cells (dated by TCRdb to about 2021). In the study overall: The study characterized an in vitro protocol that generated a Tr1-enriched, alloantigen-specific CD4 T cell product named T-allo10. T-allo10 was under clinical evaluation in patients with hematological malignancies receiving allogeneic hematopoietic stem cell transplantation. What the work shows at the level of the full study, not this receptor alone: Compared with non-Tr1 cells, Tr1 cells had a TCR repertoire that was more restricted, a finding the study read as clonal expansion induced by alloantigen.

The instrument given in TCRdb is Illumina MiSeq. In TCRdb, the public reads were trimmed at Q25 with fastp and aligned with MiXCR, with productive beta chains retained. Every entry covers one CDR3 protein and lists the most common genes and DNA from its rows. The sample yields approximately 45,000 distinct CDR3 sequences; about 12% were counted once. Of the sample, 8% to 10% is held by the ten largest clones. From the cysteine through the phenylalanine, the CDR3 covers 12 amino acids. CDR3 DNA only is kept here, 36 bases in frame from base 1. Trimming removed 2 bases from V and 4 bases from J, leaving 8 bases between the germline ends. The germline V gene (reference sequence) specifies GTSNPN as CDR1 and SVGIG as CDR2.

Sample: cultured non-Tr1 T cells, either the whole culture or a sorted T cell fraction (not recorded which). The cell subset or site label for this specimen denotes: non-Tr1 population from the T-allo10 product. This clonotype originated in a human donor in good health. The V gene is TRBV30 and the J gene is TRBJ1-2; the D gene is possibly TRBD1, with 6 bases matching. At the DNA level, the sequence is TGTGCCTGGAGTATAGGGGGCTATGGCTACACCTTC. It specifies CAWSIGGYGYTF. Extended through the reference TRBV30 and TRBJ1-2 proteins, this CDR3 yields the full variable domain: SQTIHQWPATLVQPVGSPLSLECTVEGTSNPNLYWYRQAAGRGLQLLFYSVGIGQISSEVPQNLSASRPQDRQFILSSKKLLLSDSGFYLCAWSIGGYGYTFGSGTRLTVV.